A selection of T cell receptor beta chains follows, all from one sample in a study of blood T cell repertoires in COVID-19. The data were produced by immunoSEQ multiplex PCR, yet TCRdb's version contains in-frame clones alone and is incomplete. Among 200,000 to 300,000 clones, around 84% were seen once, and the ten largest hold under 5.5%. Sequencing input: peripheral blood. The receptor set was obtained from a man aged 55 to 69 with acute or convalescent COVID-19. Both conserved end residues are part of each CDR3.

TRBJ2-1 TRBV14 CASSQGGTNRNNEQFF
TRBJ2-7 TRBV11-2 CASSSAGTGSYEQYF
TRBJ1-2 TRBV5-1 CASSPEGAYGYTF
TRBJ2-5 TRBV6-5 CASKSPGQGKETQYF
TRBJ2-1 TRBV29-1 CSVAGEYNEQFF
TRBJ2-1 TRBV2 CASRGGGIYNEQFF
TRBJ2-1 TRBV27 CTSGASSYNEQFF
TRBJ2-1 TRBV11-1 CASSWHESSDNEQFF
TRBJ2-7 TRBV21-1 CASSKAEDIPVYEQYF
TRBJ1-5 TRBV6-2/TRBV6-3 CASSYDRGASNQPQHF
TRBJ1-2 TRBV11-2 CASSPGDTWGGYTF
TRBJ2-3 TRBV20-1 CSTTPGRTQYF